The 6 T cell receptor beta chains below were found in one sample sequenced in a study of blood T cell repertoires in COVID-19. Data came from immunoSEQ multiplex PCR; TCRdb stores just in-frame clones and leaves some out. The data contain around 63,000 clones, roughly 89% of them seen just once; the ten biggest clones take up about 1.5%. The sample comprised peripheral blood. These receptors came from a woman of 80 years or more with acute or convalescent COVID-19.

This chain joins TRBV19 and TRBJ1-5; weak D call: TRBD1 (5 bases). The CDR3 has 18 amino acids. V gave up 4 bases and J gave up 0 bases, with 19 bases separating them. Germline lookup yields CDR1 LNHDA and CDR2 SQIVND (reference sequence). CDR3 in amino acids: CASSTSLAQGYSNQPQHF. Here the CDR3 DNA reads TGTGCCAGTAGTACCAGTCTTGCGCAGGGCTATAGCAATCAGCCCCAGCATTTT.

The V gene is TRBV9, the J gene TRBJ2-2; D possibly corresponds to TRBD2 (6 bases). The length of the CDR3 is 15 residues. In germline, CDR1 is SGDLS, CDR2 YYNGEE. The V and J ends lost 0 bases and 5 bases respectively, with 11 bases between them. This chain's CDR3 is CASSVVGGWTGELFF. The CDR3 coding sequence is TGTGCCAGCAGCGTAGTGGGGGGATGGACCGGGGAGCTGTTTTTT. Combining the CDR3 with reference TRBV9 and TRBJ2-2 gives the whole variable domain DSGVTQTPKHLITATGQRVTLRCSPRSGDLSVYWYQQSLDQGLQFLIQYYNGEERAKGNILERFSAQQFPDLHSELNLSSLELGDSALYFCASSVVGGWTGELFFGEGSRLTVL.

The chain has TRBV19 and TRBJ1-2, with a tentative D call TRBD1 (5 bases). Germline V gives CDR1 LNHDA, CDR2 SQIVND (reference sequence). CDR3 length: 14 amino acids. The V end was cut by 7 bases, the J end by 4 bases, with 16 bases between. Here the CDR3 DNA reads TGTGCCAGTATTGGCCAGGGCAGACTCTATGGCTACACCTTC. Its protein product is CASIGQGRLYGYTF.

V gene TRBV18 combines with J gene TRBJ1-1; TRBD1 matches at 8 bases. The V segment lost 3 bases and the J segment 0 bases; nucleotides outside the gene matches: 3. From germline, CDR1 is KGHSH and CDR2 LQKENI. This CDR3 contains 15 residues. CDR3 protein: CASSPMTGVNTEAFF. The CDR3 coding sequence is TGTGCCAGCTCACCGATGACAGGGGTGAACACTGAAGCTTTCTTT. Full variable domain (remainder filled in from reference TRBV18 and TRBJ1-1): NAGVMQNPRHLVRRRGQEARLRCSPMKGHSHVYWYRQLPEEGLKFMVYLQKENIIDESGMPKERFSAEFPKEGPSILRIQQVVRGDSAAYFCASSPMTGVNTEAFFGQGTRLTVV.

This clone was seen a few times. The chain links TRBV7-2 to TRBJ1-5; D is uncertain. CDR3 length: 15 residues. Between the trimmed V and J ends, which lost 5 bases and 1 base, there was a span of 12 bases. The germline gives CDR1 SGHTA, CDR2 FQGNSA. The CDR3, as DNA: TGTGCCAGCAGCAGGGAGGTCGGCAGCAATCAGCCCCAGCATTTT. Amino acid sequence: CASSREVGSNQPQHF.

The V gene is TRBV6-5, the J gene TRBJ1-2, with TRBD1 matching over 10 bases. Germline values: CDR1 MNHEY, CDR2 SVGAGI. The CDR3 runs to 14 residues. V lost 6 bases, J lost 8 bases, and 9 bases stayed unmatched. CDR3 sequence (DNA): TGTGCCAGCAGATCTATCGGGACAGGGGCCGGCTACACCTTC. It is translated as CASRSIGTGAGYTF.